These 10 T cell receptor beta chains share one sample of origin, sequenced in a study of naive and memory T cell subsets. Both TRBC1 and TRBC2 were covered by a beta constant-region primer of two equimolar oligonucleotides. MiXCR, applied by TCRdb to the UMI-ligation and nested PCR reads, yields one record per CDR3 protein. This sample has 120,000 to 150,000 distinct CDR3 sequences, with 15% to 20% found just once. Material: naive CD4+ T cells from blood. Source of these receptors: a human donor in good health.

This sequence joins TRBV6-4 and TRBJ2-1; tentative D call: TRBD2 (6 bases). V shed 3 bases and J shed 1 base, with 16 bases lying between them. In germline, CDR1 is MRHNA, CDR2 SNTAGT. The CDR3 consists of 17 residues. The CDR3 loop is CASSDVPGGRSYNEQFF. DNA for the CDR3: TGTGCCAGCAGTGATGTTCCCGGGGGTCGTTCCTACAATGAGCAGTTCTTC.

This clonotype was recorded only once. The V gene is TRBV6-2 or TRBV6-3, the J gene TRBJ2-1; TRBD2 matches at 7 bases. Per germline, CDR1 MNHEY and CDR2 SVGEGT. V lost 5 bases and J lost 3; bases outside the gene matches: 7. This CDR3 comprises 15 residues. The CDR3: CASSPSGGYYNEQFF. The CDR3 coding sequence is TGTGCCAGCAGTCCCTCGGGAGGTTACTACAATGAGCAGTTCTTC.

This clonotype was recorded a few times. The chain uses TRBV6-4 and TRBJ2-1; 10 bases map to TRBD2. The CDR3 extends over 15 amino acids. Trimming at V came to 2 bases and at J to 10 bases, leaving 8 bases not matched to a gene. Germline values: CDR1 MRHNA, CDR2 SNTAGT. CDR3 residues: CASSDETSGKGEQFF. CDR3 DNA: TGTGCCAGCAGTGACGAAACTAGCGGGAAGGGGGAGCAGTTCTTC.

Turning to this clonotype: A read error may explain this, as a much larger clone is one base away. The V gene is TRBV28, the J gene TRBJ2-1; 8 nucleotides line up with TRBD1. The V segment lost 4 bases and the J segment 6 bases; nucleotides outside the gene matches: 17. The CDR3 is 18 residues long. Looked up from germline, CDR1 is MDHEN and CDR2 is SYDVKM. CDR3 in DNA: TGTGCCAGCAGTTCCGCGGGGCCCGGACAGGGAAGCAGCAATGAGCAGTTCTTC. Its protein is CASSSAGPGQGSSNEQFF.

J is TRBJ2-3 and V is TRBV11-2; 9 nucleotides agree with TRBD2. The CDR3 is 16 residues long. The V gene end was trimmed by 4 bases and the J gene end by 4 bases; junction bases not matched to a gene: 9. Germline values: CDR1 SGHAT, CDR2 FQNNGV. The CDR3 loop reads CASSSLAGVGPDTQYF. For the CDR3, the DNA is TGTGCCAGCAGCTCATTAGCGGGAGTGGGACCAGATACGCAGTATTTT.

The sample holds a few counts of this clonotype. V gene TRBV10-3 combines with J gene TRBJ2-1, with a possible D match to TRBD1 (6 bases). V was trimmed by 4 bases and J by 6 bases, leaving 10 bases between them. Germline CDR1 reads ENHRY; CDR2 reads SYGVKD. The CDR3 is made up of 13 amino acids. CDR3 coding DNA: TGTGCCATCAGTGTAGAAGGGGGCAATGAGCAGTTCTTC. Encoded protein: CAISVEGGNEQFF.

This clonotype has only a few counts. The rearrangement links TRBV20-1 to TRBJ2-5, with D unclear. The CDR3 loop spans 11 amino acids. Germline CDR1 reads DFQATT; CDR2 reads SNEGSKA (reference sequence). The V and J ends lost 3 bases and 5 bases respectively, with 7 bases between them. The CDR3 loop is CSARSLETQYF. The DNA for the CDR3 is TGCAGTGCTAGGAGCTTGGAGACCCAGTACTTC.

The chain is built from TRBV29-1 and TRBJ1-1, with 7 bases matching TRBD1. Germline V lookup: CDR1 SQVTM, CDR2 ANQGSEA. The CDR3 spans 12 residues. V shed 7 bases, J shed 3 bases, and the junction held 5 bases outside the gene matches. CDR3 DNA sequence: TGCAGCGCTGCAGGGGGGGACACTGAAGCTTTCTTT. This translates into CSAAGGDTEAFF.

The CDR3 DNA is TGCGCCAGCAGCCAAGTCTACATTGGGCGGGGTAATGAAAAACTGTTTTTT. Translation: CASSQVYIGRGNEKLFF. V is TRBV4-3 and J is TRBJ1-4, with unresolved D. Germline V gene lookup returns CDR1 LGHNA and CDR2 YSLEER. V dropped 1 base and J dropped 4 bases, with 16 bases sitting between them. CDR3 length: 17 residues.

The chain recombines TRBV12-3 or TRBV12-4 with TRBJ2-4; maybe TRBD2 (6 bases). The CDR3 has 14 residues. Deletions cut 6 bases from V and 7 bases from J, with 16 bases between. The CDR3 sequence: CASRRRRDSNIQYF. CDR3 DNA: TGTGCCAGCAGGCGACGGAGGGACTCCAACATTCAGTACTTC.